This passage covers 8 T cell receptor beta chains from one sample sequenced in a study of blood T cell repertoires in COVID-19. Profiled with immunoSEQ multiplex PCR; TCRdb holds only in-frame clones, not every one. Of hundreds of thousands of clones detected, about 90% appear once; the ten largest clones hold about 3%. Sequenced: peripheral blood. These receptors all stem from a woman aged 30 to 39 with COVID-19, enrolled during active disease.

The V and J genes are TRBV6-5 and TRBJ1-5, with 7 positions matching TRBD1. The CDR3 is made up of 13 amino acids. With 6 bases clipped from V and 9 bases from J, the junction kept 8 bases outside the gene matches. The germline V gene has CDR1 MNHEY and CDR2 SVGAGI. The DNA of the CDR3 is TGTGCCAGCAGCGGACAGGTGGGTGGGCCCCAGCATTTT. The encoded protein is CASSGQVGGPQHF.

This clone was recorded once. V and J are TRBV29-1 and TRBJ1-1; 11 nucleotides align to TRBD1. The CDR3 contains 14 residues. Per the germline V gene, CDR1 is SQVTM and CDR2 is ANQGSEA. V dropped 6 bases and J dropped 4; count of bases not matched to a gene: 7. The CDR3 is CSVESGTGGTEAFF. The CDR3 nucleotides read TGCAGCGTGGAATCCGGGACAGGGGGCACTGAAGCTTTCTTT.

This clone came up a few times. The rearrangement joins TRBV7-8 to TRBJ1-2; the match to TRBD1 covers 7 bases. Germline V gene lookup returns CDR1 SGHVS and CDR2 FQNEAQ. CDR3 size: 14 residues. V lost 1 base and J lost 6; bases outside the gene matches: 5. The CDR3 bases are TGTGCCAGCAGCTTAGTGACAGGGTTTCATGGCTACACCTTC. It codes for CASSLVTGFHGYTF.

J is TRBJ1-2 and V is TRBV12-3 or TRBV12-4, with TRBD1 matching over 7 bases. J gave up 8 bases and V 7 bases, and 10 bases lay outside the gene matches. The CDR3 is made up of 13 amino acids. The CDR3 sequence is CASTSTGSGGYTF. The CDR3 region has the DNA TGTGCCAGCACCTCGACAGGGAGTGGAGGCTACACCTTC.

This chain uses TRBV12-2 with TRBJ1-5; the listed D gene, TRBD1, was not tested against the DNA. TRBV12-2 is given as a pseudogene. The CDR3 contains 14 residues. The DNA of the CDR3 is TGTGCAAGTCGCTTAAGCAGGGGGCCTCAGCCCCAGCATTTT. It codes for CASRLSRGPQPQHF.

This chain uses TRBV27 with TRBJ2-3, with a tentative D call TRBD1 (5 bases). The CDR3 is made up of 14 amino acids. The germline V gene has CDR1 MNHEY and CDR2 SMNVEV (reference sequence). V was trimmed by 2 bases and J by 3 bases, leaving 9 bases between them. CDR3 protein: CASSLHRQTDTQYF. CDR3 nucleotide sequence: TGTGCCAGCAGTTTACACCGACAGACAGATACGCAGTATTTT.

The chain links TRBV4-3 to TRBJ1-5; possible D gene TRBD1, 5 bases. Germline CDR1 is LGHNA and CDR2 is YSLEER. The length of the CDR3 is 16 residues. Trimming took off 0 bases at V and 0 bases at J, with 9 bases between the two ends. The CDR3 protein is CASSQEVGASNQPQHF. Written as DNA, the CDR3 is TGCGCCAGCAGCCAAGAGGTAGGGGCTAGCAATCAGCCCCAGCATTTT.

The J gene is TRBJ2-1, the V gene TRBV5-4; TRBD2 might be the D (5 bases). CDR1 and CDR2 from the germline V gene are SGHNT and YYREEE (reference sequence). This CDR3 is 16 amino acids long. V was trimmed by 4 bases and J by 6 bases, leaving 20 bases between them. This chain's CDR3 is CASSLRNQAAPNEQFF. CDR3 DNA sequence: TGTGCCAGCAGCCTCAGGAATCAAGCGGCCCCCAATGAGCAGTTCTTC.